This entry lists 28 T cell receptor beta chains sequenced from one sample in a study of T cells after yellow fever vaccination. TCRdb re-analysed the 5' RACE reads in MiXCR, keeping a single row per CDR3 protein. The data contain 110,000 to 150,000 distinct CDR3 sequences, about 6.9% of them singletons. Sample: CD4+ T cells sorted from PBMCs, taken 10 days after the yellow fever booster vaccination. The receptors stem from a young man who received the YFV17D yellow fever vaccine.

This clonotype appeared many times. The chain recombines TRBV15 with TRBJ2-7; no clear D. This CDR3 is built from 13 residues. Trimming took 5 bases from V and 6 from J, leaving 14 bases between them. Looked up from germline, CDR1 is LNHNV and CDR2 is YYDKDF (reference sequence). CDR3 region: CATSELKVGEQYF. DNA of the CDR3: TGTGCCACCAGCGAATTAAAGGTCGGCGAGCAGTACTTC.

This clonotype was seen many times. This sequence joins TRBV27 and TRBJ2-7; D is possibly TRBD2 (6 bases). The germline V gene encodes CDR1 MNHEY and CDR2 SMNVEV (reference sequence). There are 13 residues in the CDR3. V was shortened by 8 bases and J by 8 bases, with 19 bases between the two germline ends. The CDR3 DNA sequence: TGTGCCAGCCGGGGGAACTACGATGTGAAGCAGTACTTC. Translated: CASRGNYDVKQYF.

In its sample, this clonotype was seen many times. The chain is built from TRBV7-8 and TRBJ2-7; perhaps D is TRBD1 or TRBD2 (5 bases each). Trimming left V 3 bases short and J 2 bases short, with 14 bases between. CDR3 size: 15 residues. CDR1 SGHVS and CDR2 FQNEAQ come from the germline V gene. As DNA, the CDR3 is TGTGCCAGCAGCTTCCGGACACGGGGCCCCTACGAGCAGTACTTC. It codes for CASSFRTRGPYEQYF.

This clonotype showed up many times. V usage is TRBV3-1 and J usage is TRBJ2-1, with D unclear. CDR1 and CDR2 (germline): LGHDT, YNNKEL (reference sequence). The CDR3 extends over 19 amino acids. Trimming left V 0 bases short and J 0 bases short, with 18 bases between. The CDR3 is CASSQDVQCEASSYNEQFF. Here the CDR3 DNA reads TGTGCCAGCAGCCAAGATGTTCAGTGTGAGGCTAGCTCCTACAATGAGCAGTTCTTC.

The chain links TRBV10-3 to TRBJ2-2; tentatively, D is TRBD1 or TRBD2 (5 bases each). This CDR3 is built from 14 residues. Germline lookup yields CDR1 ENHRY and CDR2 SYGVKD. The ends were cut back, 8 bases at V and 6 bases at J, with 16 bases in the middle. The CDR3, as DNA: TGTGCCATCCGAGAGGGGATTGGTGCCGGGGAGCTGTTTTTT. Protein sequence: CAIREGIGAGELFF.

This clonotype was detected ten times or more. V is TRBV6-2 or TRBV6-3 and J is TRBJ2-1, with D uncertain. The CDR3 sequence is 14 residues long. Between the trimmed V and J ends, which lost 6 bases and 5 bases, there was a span of 14 bases. Germline V gene lookup returns CDR1 MNHEY and CDR2 SVGEGT. The CDR3, as DNA: TGTGCCAGCAGCCGCCCCCCAAGGGACAATGAGCAGTTCTTC. The encoded protein is CASSRPPRDNEQFF.

This clonotype was recorded many times. CDR3 sequence reads: CASRGSSASQETQYF. The DNA of the CDR3 is TGTGCCAGCAGGGGGTCTTCGGCGTCCCAAGAGACCCAGTACTTC. This chain connects TRBV6-5 to TRBJ2-5; D not resolved. The CDR3 is 15 amino acids. Germline V gives CDR1 MNHEY, CDR2 SVGAGI. V was cut by 6 bases and J by 1 base, with 15 bases left in between.

Ten or more counts support this clonotype. V gene TRBV3-1 combines with J gene TRBJ2-7, with no clear D. The CDR3 length is 14 residues. In germline, CDR1 is LGHDT, CDR2 YNNKEL (reference sequence). V was pared by 1 base and J by 3 bases, with 10 bases between. The CDR3 loop reads CASSQGADLYEQYF. CDR3 DNA: TGTGCCAGCAGCCAAGGCGCGGACCTCTACGAGCAGTACTTC.

This clonotype was counted a few times. The genes are TRBV5-6 and TRBJ2-6, with D maybe TRBD1 (7 bases). Germline loops: CDR1 SGHDT, CDR2 YYEEEE. Deletions cut 3 bases from V and 1 base from J, with 20 bases between. This CDR3 has 19 amino acids. CDR3 amino acids: CASSSTGRRGPSGANVLTF. CDR3 nucleotide sequence: TGTGCCAGCAGCTCTACGGGTCGGAGGGGGCCTTCTGGGGCCAACGTCCTGACTTTC.

The sample holds many counts of this clonotype. The chain has TRBV12-3 or TRBV12-4 and TRBJ2-7; D is tentatively TRBD1 or TRBD2 (7 bases each). The CDR3 loop spans 13 amino acids. Trimming left V 7 bases short and J 2 bases short, with 12 bases between. CDR3 protein: CASTRGGPYEQYF. CDR3 nucleotides: TGTGCCAGCACCAGGGGGGGCCCCTACGAGCAGTACTTC.

Points on this clonotype: With a much larger clone just one base away, this may be a read error. This chain joins TRBV27 and TRBJ2-1; TRBD1 matches at 11 bases. In germline, CDR1 is MNHEY, CDR2 SMNVEV (reference sequence). The CDR3 is made up of 14 amino acids. The CDR3 loop reads CDSKPGQGGNEQFF. Written as DNA, the CDR3 is TGTGACAGCAAGCCGGGACAGGGGGGGAATGAGCAGTTCTTC.

This clonotype has ten or more counts. The rearrangement joins TRBV3-1 to TRBJ2-3; D is unresolved. CDR3 length equals 16 residues. Trimming removed 1 base from V and 6 bases from J, with 17 bases in between. Germline values: CDR1 LGHDT, CDR2 YNNKEL (reference sequence). The chain's CDR3 is CASSQGLRLRPDTQYF. The CDR3 DNA reads as TGTGCCAGCAGCCAAGGTCTACGACTCCGTCCGGATACGCAGTATTTT.

This clonotype was seen many times. The chain joins TRBV5-4 to TRBJ2-7, with D perhaps being TRBD1 or TRBD2 (6 bases each). V was cut by 1 base and J by 5 bases, with 10 bases left in between. This CDR3 spans 13 amino acids. Germline assignment: CDR1 SGHNT and CDR2 YYREEE (reference sequence). CDR3 sequence (DNA): TGTGCCAGCAGCTTGTGGGGGGCGCACGAGCAGTACTTC. It translates to CASSLWGAHEQYF.

Notes on this clonotype: A clone one base away is much larger, so this may be a read error. This chain connects TRBV29-1 to TRBJ2-5; TRBD1 is a possible D gene (6 bases). The CDR3 extends over 13 amino acids. V shed 5 bases and J shed 5 bases, with 15 bases lying between them. Germline V gene sequence: CDR1 SQVTM, CDR2 ANQGSEA. The CDR3 here is CSVQGNRRETQYF. The CDR3 DNA sequence: TGCAGCGTTCAGGGGAATCGACGGGAGACCCAGTACTTC.

The J gene is TRBJ1-4, the V gene TRBV18; D gene ambiguous. Trimming removed 3 bases from V and 5 bases from J, with 13 bases in between. Germline V gene sequence: CDR1 KGHSH, CDR2 LQKENI. CDR3 size: 15 residues. Here the CDR3 reads CASSPVGMENEKLFF. The DNA for the CDR3 is TGTGCCAGCTCACCTGTAGGGATGGAGAATGAAAAACTGTTTTTT.

This clonotype was observed a handful of times. The chain carries TRBV29-1 and TRBJ2-3; TRBD2 is a possible D gene (5 bases). Germline V gene data show CDR1 as SQVTM and CDR2 as ANQGSEA. The CDR3 is 14 amino acids. V lost 6 bases, J lost 0 bases, and 13 bases lay in between. DNA of the CDR3: TGCAGCGTCGGAAGGCGGGTTAGCACAGATACGCAGTATTTT. Translation gives CSVGRRVSTDTQYF.

This clonotype showed up many times. The chain joins TRBV14 to TRBJ2-7; 16 bases map to TRBD2. The ends lost 5 bases at V and 7 bases at J; junction bases unmatched: 8. CDR3 length: 16 residues. Germline V gene lookup returns CDR1 SGHDN and CDR2 FVKESK. For the CDR3, the DNA is TGTGCCAGCAGCTCCGGGACTAGCGGGAGGGCCCGTGAGCAGTACTTC. Amino acids: CASSSGTSGRAREQYF.

This clonotype was seen many times. The V call is TRBV20-1, the J call TRBJ1-5; D is possibly TRBD1 (5 bases). The CDR3 has 15 residues. In germline, CDR1 is DFQATT, CDR2 SNEGSKA (reference sequence). Trimming took off 2 bases at V and 2 bases at J, with 13 bases between the two ends. CDR3 amino acids: CSARSVTVGNQPQHF. CDR3 in DNA: TGCAGTGCTAGAAGCGTGACAGTAGGCAATCAGCCCCAGCATTTT.

This clonotype was recorded at least ten times. The rearrangement uses TRBV9 and TRBJ1-4, with D possibly TRBD1 on 6 matching bases. Germline values: CDR1 SGDLS, CDR2 YYNGEE. The CDR3 has 15 residues. V lost 3 bases and J 3 bases, leaving 12 bases between the germline ends. The CDR3: CASSGRTAPNEKLFF. The CDR3 region has the DNA TGTGCCAGCAGCGGCCGGACAGCCCCTAATGAAAAACTGTTTTTT.

This clonotype was seen repeatedly, ten times or more. V gene TRBV28 combines with J gene TRBJ2-1, with a possible D match to TRBD2 (5 bases). CDR3 length: 14 residues. V lost 5 bases, J lost 3 bases, and 11 bases lay in between. Germline V gene data show CDR1 as MDHEN and CDR2 as SYDVKM. DNA for the CDR3: TGTGCCAGCAGTAGGCCCGGGAACTACAATGAGCAGTTCTTC. This translates into CASSRPGNYNEQFF.

This clonotype was counted only a few times. The chain has TRBV7-6 and TRBJ2-5; D might be TRBD2 (5 bases). Germline CDR1 reads SGHVS; CDR2 reads FNYEAQ. The CDR3 is 17 amino acids. V gave up 5 bases and J gave up 5 bases, with 24 bases separating them. The chain's CDR3 is CASSPPRRQAGWETQYF. The CDR3 coding sequence is TGTGCCAGCAGCCCACCCAGGAGGCAGGCTGGTTGGGAGACCCAGTACTTC.

The chain carries TRBV7-8 and TRBJ1-1; D perhaps matches TRBD1 (6 bases). The CDR3 runs to 15 residues. V dropped 0 bases and J dropped 0 bases, with 8 bases sitting between them. Per the germline V gene, CDR1 is SGHVS and CDR2 is FQNEAQ. Here the CDR3 DNA reads TGTGCCAGCAGCTTAGCCGGGACAATGAACACTGAAGCTTTCTTT. Amino acid sequence: CASSLAGTMNTEAFF.

Ten or more counts support this clonotype. The chain joins TRBV10-1 to TRBJ2-3; D is unclear. The length of the CDR3 is 12 residues. Germline V gene data show CDR1 as WNHNN and CDR2 as SYGVQD (reference sequence). Trimming removed 5 bases at V and 2 bases at J, with 5 bases between. The DNA for the CDR3 is TGCGCCAGCAGTCGGGCCACAGATACGCAGTATTTT. Translating it yields CASSRATDTQYF.

This clonotype was seen ten or more times. The chain combines TRBV6-1 with TRBJ1-1; D unresolved. Looked up from germline, CDR1 is MNHNS and CDR2 is SASEGT. Trimming took 4 bases from V and 5 from J, leaving 17 bases between them. The CDR3 consists of 15 residues. The CDR3 bases are TGTGCCAGCAGTGTTACCAGGTTTACCGAAACTGAAGCTTTCTTT. Translation: CASSVTRFTETEAFF.

This clonotype showed up just a few times. The chain recombines TRBV20-1 with TRBJ2-3, with 7 positions matching TRBD2. Germline CDR1 and CDR2: DFQATT and SNEGSKA (reference sequence). There are 16 residues in the CDR3. V was clipped by 4 bases and J by 2 bases; unmatched bases: 12. The CDR3 reads CSAKGRLADNTDTQYF. For the CDR3, the DNA is TGCAGTGCTAAAGGGAGGCTAGCGGATAACACAGATACGCAGTATTTT.

This clonotype was counted at least ten times. The rearrangement links TRBV20-1 to TRBJ2-2; TRBD1 might be the D (5 bases). V was clipped by 6 bases and J by 5 bases, with 16 bases between them. The length of the CDR3 is 14 residues. Looked up from germline, CDR1 is DFQATT and CDR2 is SNEGSKA (reference sequence). CDR3 loop: CSALQGAATGELFF. The CDR3 nucleotides read TGCAGTGCCCTACAAGGGGCAGCTACCGGGGAGCTGTTTTTT.

This clonotype was recorded many times. This chain joins TRBV7-9 and TRBJ1-2; D call uncertain. From germline, CDR1 is SEHNR and CDR2 FQNEAQ (reference sequence). There are 14 residues in the CDR3. With 5 bases removed from V and 0 bases from J, the gap between germline ends came to 10 bases. CDR3 nucleotide sequence: TGTGCCAGCAGCCCGGACGGGACTAACTATGGCTACACCTTC. Translation: CASSPDGTNYGYTF.

In its sample, this clonotype was seen many times. This sequence joins TRBV28 and TRBJ2-1; D may be TRBD2 (5 bases). The CDR3 runs to 12 residues. The germline CDR1 and CDR2 sequences are MDHEN and SYDVKM. Trimming took off 8 bases at V and 0 bases at J, with 5 bases between the two ends. The CDR3 DNA follows: TGTGCCAGCCGGGGCTCCTACAATGAGCAGTTCTTC. Its protein product is CASRGSYNEQFF.